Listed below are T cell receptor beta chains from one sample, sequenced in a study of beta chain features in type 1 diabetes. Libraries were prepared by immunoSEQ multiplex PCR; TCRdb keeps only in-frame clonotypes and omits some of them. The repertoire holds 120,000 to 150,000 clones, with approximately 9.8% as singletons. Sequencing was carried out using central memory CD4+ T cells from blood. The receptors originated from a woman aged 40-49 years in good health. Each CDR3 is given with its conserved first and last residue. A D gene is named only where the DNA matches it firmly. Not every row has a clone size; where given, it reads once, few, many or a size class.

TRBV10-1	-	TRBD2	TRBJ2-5	CASSPGLHQETQYF	TGCGCCAGCAGCCCGGGACTACACCAAGAGACCCAGTACTTC
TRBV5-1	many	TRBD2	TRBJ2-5	CASSWSRLLLAGATSGETQYF	TGCGCCAGCAGCTGGAGTCGTCTGTTACTAGCGGGGGCCACAAGCGGGGAGACCCAGTACTTC
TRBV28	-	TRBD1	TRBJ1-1	CASSQTWGGTGTGGTEAFF	TGTGCCAGCAGTCAAACTTGGGGGGGTACCGGGACAGGGGGCACTGAAGCTTTCTTT
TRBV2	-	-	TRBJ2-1	CASSGMSTPQFF	TGTGCCAGCAGTGGAATGTCCACTCCCCAGTTCTTC
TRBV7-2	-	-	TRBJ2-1	CASSLNRANEQFF	TGTGCCAGCAGCTTGAACAGAGCCAATGAGCAGTTCTTC
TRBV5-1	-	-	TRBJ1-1	CASSLIGQDQGANTEAFF	TGCGCCAGCAGCTTGATAGGGCAGGACCAAGGGGCTAACACTGAAGCTTTCTTT
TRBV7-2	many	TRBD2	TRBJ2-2	CASSLVASGGASGELFF	TGTGCCAGCAGCTTAGTCGCTAGCGGGGGGGCCTCCGGGGAGCTGTTTTTT
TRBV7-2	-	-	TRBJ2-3	CASRPRQSTDTQYF	TGTGCCAGCAGACCCCGACAGAGCACAGATACGCAGTATTTT
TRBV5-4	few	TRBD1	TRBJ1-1	CASSPGQFTEAFF	TGTGCCAGCAGCCCGGGACAGTTCACTGAAGCTTTCTTT
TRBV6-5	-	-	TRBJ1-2	CASSEQGVGYTF	TGTGCCAGCAGTGAACAGGGTGTTGGCTACACCTTC
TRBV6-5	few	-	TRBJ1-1	CASSVQGYMNTEAFF	TGTGCCAGCAGCGTCCAGGGATATATGAACACTGAAGCTTTCTTT
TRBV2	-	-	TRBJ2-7	CASGGQGGSYEQYF	TGTGCCAGCGGGGGCCAGGGGGGCTCCTACGAGCAGTACTTC
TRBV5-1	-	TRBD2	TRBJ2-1	CASSGGAVAGKNEQFF	TGCGCCAGCAGCGGTGGCGCGGTAGCGGGGAAGAATGAGCAGTTCTTC
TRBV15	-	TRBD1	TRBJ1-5	CATSPWDREGQPQHF	TGTGCCACCAGCCCTTGGGACAGGGAGGGCCAGCCCCAGCATTTT
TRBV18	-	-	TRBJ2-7	CASSPTTKASYEQYF	TGTGCCAGCTCACCAACGACAAAAGCCTCCTACGAGCAGTACTTC
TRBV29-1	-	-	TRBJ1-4	CSVEGGEELFF	TGCAGCGTTGAAGGGGGGGAGGAACTGTTTTTT
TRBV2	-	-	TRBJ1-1	CASSRQENTEAFF	TGTGCCAGCAGCCGACAGGAGAACACTGAAGCTTTCTTT
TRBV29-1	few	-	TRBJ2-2	CSAGVGGTGELFF	TGCAGCGCCGGGGTGGGGGGCACCGGGGAGCTGTTTTTT
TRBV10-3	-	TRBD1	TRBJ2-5	CAISEGTGGETQYF	TGTGCCATCAGTGAGGGTACAGGGGGAGAGACCCAGTACTTC
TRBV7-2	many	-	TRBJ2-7	CASSLERLYSYEQYF	TGTGCCAGCAGCTTAGAACGCCTATACTCCTACGAGCAGTACTTC
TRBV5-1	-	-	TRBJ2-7	CASSLGQLISYEQYF	TGCGCCAGCAGCTTGGGACAGCTTATTTCTTACGAGCAGTACTTC
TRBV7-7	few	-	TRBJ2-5	CASSEQGNGETQYF	TGTGCTAGCAGCGAACAGGGTAATGGAGAGACCCAGTACTTC
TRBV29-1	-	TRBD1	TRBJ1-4	CSVGRGQAGEKLFF	TGCAGCGTTGGAAGAGGACAGGCGGGGGAAAAACTGTTTTTT
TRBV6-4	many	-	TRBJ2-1	CASSRLGGYNEQFF	TGTGCCAGCAGCCGTTTGGGAGGCTACAATGAGCAGTTCTTC
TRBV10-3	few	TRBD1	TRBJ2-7	CAIRGDRDSYEQYF	TGTGCCATCAGAGGGGACAGGGACTCCTACGAGCAGTACTTC
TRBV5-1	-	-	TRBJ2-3	CASSLAHTDTQYF	TGCGCCAGCAGCTTGGCCCACACAGATACGCAGTATTTT